There are a few counts of the clone carrying this TCR beta chain. Trimming pared 8 bases from V and 4 bases from J, leaving 12 bases between. The CDR3 consists of 13 residues. The germline CDR1 and CDR2 sequences are SNHLY and FYNNEI. This sample is part of a study of CD8 T cells in ankylosing spondylitis. TCRdb itself ran the 5' RACE reads through MiXCR, one entry per CDR3 protein. The table includes about 160,000 distinct CDR3 sequences, approximately 20% detected once. This receptor was obtained from a male donor with ankylosing spondylitis or in good health (not recorded which). The sequenced sample consisted of blood, either unsorted or a sorted T cell fraction (not recorded which). This chain joins TRBV2 and TRBJ2-1; D uncertain. The CDR3: CASQEVLYNEQFF. The CDR3 DNA sequence: TGTGCCAGCCAAGAAGTTCTGTACAATGAGCAGTTCTTC.